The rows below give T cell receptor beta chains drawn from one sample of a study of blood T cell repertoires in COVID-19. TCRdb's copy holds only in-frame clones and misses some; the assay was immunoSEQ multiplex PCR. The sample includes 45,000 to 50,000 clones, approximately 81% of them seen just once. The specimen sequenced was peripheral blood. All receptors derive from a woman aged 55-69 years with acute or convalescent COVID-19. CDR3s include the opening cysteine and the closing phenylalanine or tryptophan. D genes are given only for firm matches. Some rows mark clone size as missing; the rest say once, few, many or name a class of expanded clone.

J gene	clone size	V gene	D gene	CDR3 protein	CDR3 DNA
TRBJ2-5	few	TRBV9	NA	CASSVAPNGGLGRETQYF	TGTGCCAGCAGCGTAGCCCCGAACGGGGGTCTTGGTAGGGAGACCCAGTACTTC
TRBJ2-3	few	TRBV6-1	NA	CASSDYRGSGTDTQYF	TGTGCCAGCAGTGATTATAGGGGTTCGGGCACAGATACGCAGTATTTT
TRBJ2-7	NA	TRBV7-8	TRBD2	CASSPQGAGAPYEQYF	TGTGCCAGCAGCCCCCAGGGAGCGGGGGCCCCCTACGAGCAGTACTTC
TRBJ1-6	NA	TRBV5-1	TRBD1	CASSGTGAAISPLHF	TGCGCCAGCAGCGGAACAGGGGCTGCAATCTCACCCCTCCACTTT
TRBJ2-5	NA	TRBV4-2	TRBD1	CASSQDKGAETQYF	TGTGCCAGCAGCCAAGATAAGGGGGCAGAGACCCAGTACTTC
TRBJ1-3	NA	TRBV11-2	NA	CASTSEWGYSGNTIYF	TGTGCCAGCACATCAGAGTGGGGCTACTCTGGAAACACCATATATTTT
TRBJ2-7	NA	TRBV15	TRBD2	CATSRDKGTIASYEQYF	TGTGCCACCAGCAGAGATAAGGGGACTATCGCCTCCTACGAGCAGTACTTC
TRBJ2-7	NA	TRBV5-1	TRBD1	CASSFPGQTYEQYF	TGCGCCAGCAGCTTCCCGGGACAGACCTACGAGCAGTACTTC
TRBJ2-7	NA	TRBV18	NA	CASSPPTTLREQYF	TGTGCCAGCTCACCACCGACTACCTTACGGGAGCAGTACTTC
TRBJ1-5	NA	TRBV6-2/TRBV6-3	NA	CASSYQGGNQPQHF	TGTGCCAGCAGTTACCAAGGAGGGAATCAGCCCCAGCATTTT
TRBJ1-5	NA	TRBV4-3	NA	CASSQDRGARREQPQHF	TGCGCCAGCAGCCAAGATCGTGGGGCCAGGAGGGAACAGCCCCAGCATTTT
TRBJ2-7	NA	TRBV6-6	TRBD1	CASSYSDRVQGGQYF	TGTGCCAGCAGTTACTCCGACAGGGTCCAGGGTGGGCAGTACTTC
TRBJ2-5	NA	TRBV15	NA	CATSRQGETQYF	TGTGCCACCAGCAGACAGGGGGAGACCCAGTACTTC
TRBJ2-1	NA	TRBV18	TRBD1	CASSPGQGREQFF	TGTGCCAGCTCGCCTGGACAGGGCCGGGAGCAGTTCTTC
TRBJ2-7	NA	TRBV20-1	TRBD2	CSASTSGGMDYEQYF	TGCAGTGCTAGTACTAGCGGGGGCATGGACTACGAGCAGTACTTC
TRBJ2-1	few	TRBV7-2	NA	CASSLAGGPGQFF	TGTGCCAGCAGCTTAGCGGGCGGGCCGGGGCAGTTCTTC
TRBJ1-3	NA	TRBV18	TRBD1	CASSPGQFGNTIYF	TGTGCCAGCTCACCGGGACAGTTCGGAAACACCATATATTTT
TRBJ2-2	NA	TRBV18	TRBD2	CASSPRGGSNTGELFF	TGTGCCAGCTCGCCCCGGGGAGGGTCGAACACCGGGGAGCTGTTTTTT
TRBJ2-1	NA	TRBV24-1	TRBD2	CATSDGLGPYNEQFF	TGTGCCACCAGTGATGGACTAGGCCCCTACAATGAGCAGTTCTTC
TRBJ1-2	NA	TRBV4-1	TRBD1	CASSLGTGVNYGYTF	TGCGCCAGCAGCCTAGGGACAGGGGTCAACTATGGCTACACCTTC
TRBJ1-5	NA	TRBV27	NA	CASSLLGGQPQHF	TGTGCCAGCAGTTTACTAGGGGGTCAGCCCCAGCATTTT
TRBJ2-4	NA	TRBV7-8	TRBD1	CASTPDRVKNIQYF	TGTGCCAGCACCCCGGACAGGGTCAAAAACATTCAGTACTTC
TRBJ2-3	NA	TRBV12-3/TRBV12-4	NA	CASSLGLTDTQYF	TGTGCCAGCAGTTTAGGGCTTACAGATACGCAGTATTTT